This T cell receptor beta chain appears in the sequencing data of a study of blood T cell repertoires in COVID-19. Method: immunoSEQ multiplex PCR; TCRdb's copy keeps in-frame clones and lacks some. The repertoire includes about 280,000 clones, 83% of them detected once, and roughly 9.4% sits in the top ten. Losses at the gene ends were 2 bases for V and 5 bases for J; bases not matched to a gene: 6. The CDR3 runs to 14 residues. The germline gives CDR1 SGHNT, CDR2 YYREEE (reference sequence). The source material was peripheral blood. This TCR was recovered from a woman aged 45 to 65 who had recovered from COVID-19. The rearrangement uses TRBV5-4 and TRBJ1-2, with 7 nucleotides matching TRBD1. The CDR3 here is CASSLDPGGYGYTF. CDR3 sequence (DNA): TGTGCCAGCAGCTTAGATCCAGGGGGGTATGGCTACACCTTC.